The 7 T cell receptor beta chains below come from one sample, sequenced in a study of cytomegalovirus exposure and HLA in healthy donors. PCR amplification relied on 60 Vbeta primers (plus 13 Jbeta primers). TCRdb keeps only in-frame clones here, not all; method: immunoSEQ multiplex PCR. The top ten hold approximately 29% of the sample, which has 90,000 or so clones, 75% to 90% seen once. Sequencing was done on a sample of PBMCs. Every receptor here comes from a man in his fifties or sixties in good health and CMV-seropositive.

This chain joins TRBV28 and TRBJ2-7, with TRBD2 as a possible D gene (6 bases). Trimming took off 5 bases at V and 11 bases at J, with 22 bases between the two ends. This CDR3 contains 14 residues. Germline assignment: CDR1 MDHEN and CDR2 SYDVKM. For the CDR3, the DNA is TGTGCCAGCAGTCCATCATTCCCGGAGGGGCCGGAGTACTTC. It is translated as CASSPSFPEGPEYF.

The chain is built from TRBV9 and TRBJ2-5; D call uncertain. Per the germline V gene, CDR1 is SGDLS and CDR2 is YYNGEE. The CDR3 contains 14 residues. V was clipped by 2 bases and J by 5 bases, with 13 bases between them. The DNA of the CDR3 is TGTGCCAGCAGCGTGGGCGCCATCCTTGAGACCCAGTACTTC. Translated: CASSVGAILETQYF.

In DNA, the CDR3 is TGTGCCAGTATCTTCCGGGACAGGGGTGATCAGCCCCAGCATTTT. Translating it yields CASIFRDRGDQPQHF. This chain connects TRBV19 to TRBJ1-5; TRBD1 matches 10 bases. CDR1 is LNHDA and CDR2 is SQIVND in the germline V gene (reference sequence). CDR3 size: 15 residues. Trimming at V came to 7 bases and at J to 5 bases, leaving 8 bases not matched to a gene.

CDR3 region: CASSPTSGFYGYTF. CDR3 in DNA: TGTGCCAGCAGCCCAACGTCGGGATTCTATGGCTACACCTTC. The chain carries TRBV13 and TRBJ1-2, with D uncertain. Germline lookup yields CDR1 PRHDT and CDR2 FYEKMQ (reference sequence). This CDR3 has 14 amino acids. Trimming removed 5 bases from V and 4 bases from J, with 14 bases in between.

This chain joins TRBV7-2 and TRBJ1-5; D remains ambiguous. Trimming stripped 1 base from V and 7 bases from J, with 8 bases between. This CDR3 has 13 amino acids. The germline V gene encodes CDR1 SGHTA and CDR2 FQGNSA. The CDR3 region has the DNA TGTGCCAGCAGCTTAGAGTACACCCAGCCCCAGCATTTT. This gives the protein CASSLEYTQPQHF.

The rearrangement links TRBV6-1 to TRBJ2-2; 8 nucleotides line up with TRBD2. V lost 6 bases, J lost 5 bases, and 5 bases stayed unmatched. This CDR3 is built from 14 residues. Germline assignment: CDR1 MNHNS and CDR2 SASEGT. The CDR3 DNA follows: TGTGCCAGCAGAGGACTAGCATTAACCGGGGAGCTGTTTTTT. This sequence encodes CASRGLALTGELFF.

The chain carries TRBV30 and TRBJ1-4, with D perhaps TRBD1 (6 bases). CDR1 is GTSNPN and CDR2 is SVGIG in the germline V gene (reference sequence). This CDR3 is 15 amino acids long. Trimming took 2 bases from V and 5 from J, leaving 15 bases between them. The CDR3 DNA reads TGTGCCTGGAGTAGATACGAGGGGGTAAATGAAAAACTGTTTTTT. Protein: CAWSRYEGVNEKLFF.